These T cell receptor beta chains were read from a single sample in a study of blood T cell repertoires in COVID-19. Sequencing was performed with immunoSEQ multiplex PCR; in TCRdb, only in-frame clones are kept and a portion is missing. The table lists under 300,000 clones, roughly nine tenths of them singletons. Sequencing was performed on PBMCs or T cells enriched from blood (not recorded which). These TCRs come from a woman between 25 and 40 years old with acute COVID-19. The CDR3 runs from the conserved cysteine through the conserved F or W. D genes are given only for firm matches. Some rows have no size entry. The others give once, few or many, or a class for an expanded clone.

CDR3	DNA	D	size	V	J
CASKPGLAGGSGANVLTF	TGTGCCAGCAAGCCAGGACTAGCGGGAGGTTCTGGGGCCAACGTCCTGACTTTC	-	-	TRBV21-1	TRBJ2-6
CASSSGSGSEQYF	TGTGCCAGCAGCTCCGGGAGTGGCTCCGAGCAGTACTTC	-	once	TRBV7-9	TRBJ2-7
CASSGQGDAFF	TGTGCCAGCTCAGGACAGGGCGACGCTTTCTTT	TRBD1	-	TRBV18	TRBJ1-1
CASSLVGPGSNQPQHF	TGTGCCAGCAGCTTAGTAGGTCCGGGGAGCAATCAGCCCCAGCATTTT	-	-	TRBV7-2	TRBJ1-5
CASWTPLGEQCF	TGTGCCAGCTGGACACCCCTGGGCGAGCAGTGCTTC	-	once	TRBV28	TRBJ2-7
CASSQTGGANSPLHF	TGTGCCAGCAGCCAGACAGGGGGCGCGAATTCACCCCTCCACTTT	TRBD1	-	TRBV3-1/TRBV3-2	TRBJ1-6
CASSFPWEKANNEQFF	TGTGCCAGCAGCTTCCCGTGGGAGAAAGCTAACAATGAGCAGTTCTTC	-	-	TRBV7-9	TRBJ2-1
CASRYRGSGANVLTF	TGTGCCAGCAGATACAGGGGCTCTGGGGCCAACGTCCTGACTTTC	TRBD1	-	TRBV28	TRBJ2-6
CASSMGGETQYF	TGTGCCAGTAGTATGGGAGGGGAGACCCAGTACTTC	TRBD2	-	TRBV19	TRBJ2-5
CAISEGTSGDEQYF	TGTGCCATCAGTGAGGGGACTAGCGGGGACGAGCAGTACTTC	TRBD2	-	TRBV10-3	TRBJ2-7
CASSYTLAGGQETQYF	TGTGCCAGCAGCTACACCTTAGCGGGGGGCCAAGAGACCCAGTACTTC	TRBD2	-	TRBV5-5	TRBJ2-5
CASSEDRGLSTEAFF	TGTGCCAGTAGTGAGGACAGGGGGCTTAGCACTGAAGCTTTCTTT	TRBD1	-	TRBV19	TRBJ1-1
CATSQGLVQSDTQYF	TGTGCCACCAGTCAGGGTCTTGTGCAGTCGGATACGCAGTATTTT	-	-	TRBV24-1	TRBJ2-3
CASSILPNTEAFF	TGTGCCAGTAGTATACTCCCTAACACTGAAGCTTTCTTT	-	-	TRBV19	TRBJ1-1
CASSGHRGRTTGELFF	TGTGCCAGCAGCGGACACAGGGGGCGCACCACCGGGGAGCTGTTTTTT	TRBD1	-	TRBV7-9	TRBJ2-2
CASSWRQGHGEQYF	TGTGCCAGCAGTTGGAGACAGGGTCATGGGGAGCAGTACTTC	TRBD1	-	TRBV6-5	TRBJ2-7
CASTPPGHHTGELFF	TGTGCCAGCACCCCACCGGGACACCACACCGGGGAGCTGTTTTTT	-	few	TRBV28	TRBJ2-2
CASSGQVGHQPQHF	TGTGCCAGCAGTGGACAGGTGGGGCACCAGCCCCAGCATTTT	-	-	TRBV2	TRBJ1-5
CASSPRTSGGNLRPYNEQFF	TGTGCCAGCAGCCCGAGGACTAGCGGGGGGAACCTACGCCCCTACAATGAGCAGTTCTTC	TRBD2	-	TRBV7-6	TRBJ2-1
CASSMGQGPPVDYGYTF	TGTGCCAGTAGTATGGGACAGGGGCCCCCTGTGGACTATGGCTACACCTTC	TRBD1	once	TRBV19	TRBJ1-2